The rows below give T cell receptor beta chains drawn from one sample of a study of T cell changes during pregnancy in multiple sclerosis. Clones were sequenced by immunoSEQ multiplex PCR, and TCRdb holds only the in-frame ones, with some missing. The sample shows about 100,000 clones, 90% to 95% of them seen only once. Sequencing was performed on peripheral blood, taken before pregnancy. The source of these receptors is a female donor with multiple sclerosis, enrolled in a pregnancy study. The CDR3 runs from the conserved cysteine through the conserved F or W. The D gene is left open where the match is weak. Only some rows state a clone size, as once, few, many or a class for expanded clones.

clone size	J gene	D gene	V gene	CDR3 DNA	CDR3 protein
.	TRBJ2-5	.	TRBV19	TGTGCCAGCGGGCGAGGGTACCAAGAGACCCAGTACTTC	CASGRGYQETQYF
.	TRBJ2-7	.	TRBV13	TGTGCCAGCAGCTTCTCCCTAATGAGCTACGAGCAGTACTTC	CASSFSLMSYEQYF
.	TRBJ1-5	.	TRBV6-1	TGTGCCAGCAGTGAAGGCTGGGGGAGGTTATATCAGCCCCAGCATTTT	CASSEGWGRLYQPQHF
.	TRBJ1-2	TRBD1	TRBV27	TGTGCCAGCAGTCAGGGGGGAATGGTGTATGGCTACACCTTC	CASSQGGMVYGYTF
.	TRBJ2-5	.	TRBV27	TGTGCCAGCAGTCACTTACAAGAGACCCAGTACTTC	CASSHLQETQYF
.	TRBJ1-3	.	TRBV2	TGTGCCAGCAGTGAAGTGGCAGGGGCTGGAAACACCATATATTTT	CASSEVAGAGNTIYF
.	TRBJ2-7	TRBD2	TRBV28	TGTGCCAGCAGCCAAATGGGGGGGGCCTACGAGCAGTACTTC	CASSQMGGAYEQYF
.	TRBJ2-3	TRBD2	TRBV12-5	TGTGCTAGTGGTTTGGAGGCTAGCGGAGGTGGTACAGATACGCAGTATTTT	CASGLEASGGGTDTQYF
.	TRBJ2-7	TRBD1	TRBV5-4	TGTGCCAGCAGCGACCGGGACAGCTCCACCTACGAGCAGTACTTC	CASSDRDSSTYEQYF
.	TRBJ2-1	TRBD2	TRBV28	TGTGCCAGCAGCCCCGGGGGGGGCTACAATGAGCAGTTCTTC	CASSPGGGYNEQFF
.	TRBJ1-1	.	TRBV18	TGTGCCAGCTCACGACGGGAGCCCCCGGCTTTCTTT	CASSRREPPAFF
.	TRBJ1-3	.	TRBV27	TGTGCCAGCAGGTCCCCCTCCGGTGGAAACACCATATATTTT	CASRSPSGGNTIYF
.	TRBJ2-1	TRBD2	TRBV11-2	TGTGCCAGCAGCTCCCCTAGCGGGAGCTCCTACAATGAGCAGTTCTTC	CASSSPSGSSYNEQFF
.	TRBJ2-5	TRBD1	TRBV6-1	TGTGCCAGCAGTGAAGTCAGACAGGGGGTAGTTGGAGAGACCCAGTACTTC	CASSEVRQGVVGETQYF
.	TRBJ1-4	TRBD1	TRBV6-6	TGTGCCAGCAGAAATACAGGGGCAACTAATGAAAAACTGTTTTTT	CASRNTGATNEKLFF
.	TRBJ2-7	TRBD2	TRBV2	TGTGCCAGCAGTGTTAGCGGGGGGTCCTACGAGCAGTACTTC	CASSVSGGSYEQYF
.	TRBJ2-5	.	TRBV29-1	TGCAGCGTTGACCCGTACCAAGAGACCCAGTACTTC	CSVDPYQETQYF
once	TRBJ1-5	TRBD1	TRBV7-9	TGTGCCAGCAGCTTAGGGACAGGGAGCAATCAGCCCCAGCATTTT	CASSLGTGSNQPQHF
once	TRBJ2-7	TRBD1	TRBV5-1	TGCGCCAGCAGCTCCGGGACAGGAGGCGAGCAGTACTTC	CASSSGTGGEQYF
.	TRBJ1-2	.	TRBV30	TGTGCCTGGAGTGTACACACCCTTAACTATGGCTACACCTTC	CAWSVHTLNYGYTF
.	TRBJ1-1	.	TRBV10-3	TGTGCCATCAGTGGCTTGGGAGCTGCGACTGAAGCTTTCTTT	CAISGLGAATEAFF
.	TRBJ1-1	TRBD1	TRBV28	TGTGCCAGCAGTTCTTTGGACAGGGGCATGGAAGCTTTCTTT	CASSSLDRGMEAFF
.	TRBJ2-1	.	TRBV4-2	TGTGCCAGCAGCCCCGGACAGTTCACTGGGCAGTTCTTC	CASSPGQFTGQFF
.	TRBJ2-1	TRBD2	TRBV27	TGTGCCAGCAGTGCCGTACTAGCGGGCAGATTTAATGAGCAGTTCTTC	CASSAVLAGRFNEQFF
.	TRBJ1-1	.	TRBV28	TGTGCCAGCAGTTTCTCTCGGGGGACTGAAGCTTTCTTT	CASSFSRGTEAFF
.	TRBJ1-5	.	TRBV29-1	TGCAGCGTGGCCGGAGAGGGCGGGAGCAATCAGCCCCAGCATTTT	CSVAGEGGSNQPQHF
.	TRBJ2-1	TRBD2	TRBV6-5	TGTGCCAGCAGTTATGGGGCTAGCGGGAGTCTTCGGTTCTTC	CASSYGASGSLRFF
.	TRBJ2-1	.	TRBV19	TGTGCCAGTAGCTGGACTGTGGCCTACAATGAGCAGTTCTTC	CASSWTVAYNEQFF
.	TRBJ2-5	TRBD2	TRBV7-2	TGTGCCAGCAAATTCGATTCGGCGGGAGTAAGGGAGACCCAGTACTTC	CASKFDSAGVRETQYF
.	TRBJ2-7	TRBD2	TRBV6-5	TGTGCCAGCAGTTACTCCCTAGCGGGAGTTTCGGAGCAGTACTTC	CASSYSLAGVSEQYF
.	TRBJ2-4	TRBD2	TRBV6-1	TGTGCCAGCAGTGAAGAGGGGACTAGACCGGACTCCAAAAACATTCAGTACTTC	CASSEEGTRPDSKNIQYF
.	TRBJ1-2	.	TRBV9	TGTGCCAGCAGCCCGGGGGATGGGGACTATGGCTACACCTTC	CASSPGDGDYGYTF
.	TRBJ2-7	.	TRBV4-1	TGCGCCAGCAGCCAAGGCGGATCTAGTCATGGGAGGTACCCTTACGAGCAGTACTTC	CASSQGGSSHGRYPYEQYF
.	TRBJ2-2	.	TRBV6-5	TGTGCCAGCAACCGGGGGGCTACCGGGGAGCTGTTTTTT	CASNRGATGELFF
.	TRBJ2-7	TRBD1	TRBV27	TGTGCCAGCAGTCCGGGGACAGCGAGCTACGAGCAGTACTTC	CASSPGTASYEQYF
.	TRBJ2-7	TRBD1	TRBV10-3	TGTGCCATCAGTGATTCCGGGACAGAGAAGCAGTACTTC	CAISDSGTEKQYF
.	TRBJ1-1	TRBD1	TRBV5-1	TGCGCCAGCCGCCCAGCTGGGACAGTGAACACTGAAGCTTTCTTT	CASRPAGTVNTEAFF
.	TRBJ2-2	TRBD1	TRBV27	TGTGCCAGCAGTTTCCAGAGACAGGGGACCGGGGAGCTGTTTTTT	CASSFQRQGTGELFF